The clone carrying this T cell receptor beta chain appeared a few times. V gave up 1 base and J gave up 0 bases, with 9 bases separating them. Germline assignment: CDR1 LGHNA and CDR2 YSLEER. The CDR3 extends over 16 amino acids. Next came a second PCR, run for roughly 6 to 11 cycles, which used a sample-barcoded 5' primer along with a J-beta primer mix. All cDNA molecules were each tagged by a template-switch adaptor with 12 random nucleotides. Each sample provided no less than 2.5 million CDR3-containing paired-end reads. TCRdb redid the calling of the 5' RACE reads with MiXCR, one entry per CDR3 protein. The data show 720,000 or so distinct CDR3 sequences, around 38% seen once. The data stem from a study of blood T cells in healthy people across ages.

Sequenced material: blood. The sequence derives from a man aged 80 or over in good health. The chain employs TRBV4-3 and TRBJ2-2; D is uncertain. CDR3 region: CASSQGPTPNTGELFF. DNA for the CDR3: TGCGCCAGCAGCCAAGGACCGACCCCGAACACCGGGGAGCTGTTTTTT.